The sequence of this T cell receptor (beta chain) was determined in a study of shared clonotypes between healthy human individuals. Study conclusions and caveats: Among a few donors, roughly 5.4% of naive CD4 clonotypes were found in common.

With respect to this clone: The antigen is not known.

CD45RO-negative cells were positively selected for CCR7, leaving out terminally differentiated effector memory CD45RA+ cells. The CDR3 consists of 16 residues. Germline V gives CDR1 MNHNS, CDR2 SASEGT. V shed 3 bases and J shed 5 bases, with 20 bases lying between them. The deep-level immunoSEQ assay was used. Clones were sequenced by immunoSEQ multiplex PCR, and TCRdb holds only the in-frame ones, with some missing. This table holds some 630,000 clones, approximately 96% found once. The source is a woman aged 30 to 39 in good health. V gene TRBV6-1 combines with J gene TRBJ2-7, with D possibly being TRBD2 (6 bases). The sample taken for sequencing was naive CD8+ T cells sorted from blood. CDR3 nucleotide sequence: TGTGCCAGCAGTGAGGGCCTAGCGCCGCCTTCCCACGAGCAGTACTTC. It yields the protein CASSEGLAPPSHEQYF.